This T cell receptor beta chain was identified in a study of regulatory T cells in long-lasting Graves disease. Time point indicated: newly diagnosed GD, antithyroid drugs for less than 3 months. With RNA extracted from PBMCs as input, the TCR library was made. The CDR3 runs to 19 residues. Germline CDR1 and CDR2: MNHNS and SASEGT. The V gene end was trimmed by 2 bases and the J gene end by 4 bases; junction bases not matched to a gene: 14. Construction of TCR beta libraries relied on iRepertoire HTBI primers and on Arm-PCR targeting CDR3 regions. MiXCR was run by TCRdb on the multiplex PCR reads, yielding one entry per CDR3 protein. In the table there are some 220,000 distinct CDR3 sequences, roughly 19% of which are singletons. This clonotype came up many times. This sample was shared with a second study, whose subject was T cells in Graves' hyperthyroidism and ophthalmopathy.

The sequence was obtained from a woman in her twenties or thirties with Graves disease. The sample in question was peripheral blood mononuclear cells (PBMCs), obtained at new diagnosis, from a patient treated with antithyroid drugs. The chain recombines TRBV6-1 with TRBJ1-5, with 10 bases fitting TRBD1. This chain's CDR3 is CASSERFRQGAASNQPQHF. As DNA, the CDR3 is TGTGCCAGCAGTGAACGATTTCGACAGGGGGCCGCCTCGAATCAGCCCCAGCATTTT.